The TCR beta chain described here comes from a study of blood T cell repertoires in COVID-19. The wider study: Both acute and convalescent COVID-19 samples were obtained from the United States, Italy and Spain.

The repertoire was sequenced with immunoSEQ multiplex PCR; TCRdb's copy has only in-frame clones and lacks some. The repertoire consists of about 43,000 clones, with 86% occurring once and the leading ten covering around 9.8%. V lost 4 bases and J lost 6; bases outside the gene matches: 6. Germline V lookup: CDR1 MNHEY, CDR2 SMNVEV (reference sequence). The CDR3 is 15 residues long. The chain is built from TRBV27 and TRBJ1-5, with 10 bases identical to TRBD1. The material sequenced was peripheral blood. This receptor was obtained from a human donor in a cohort sampled during active COVID-19. The CDR3 sequence is CASSSPGQGTQPQHF. Written as DNA, the CDR3 is TGTGCCAGCAGTTCGCCGGGACAGGGGACTCAGCCCCAGCATTTT.